The clone carrying this TCR beta chain came up a few times. Its cognate antigen is unknown. The data are from a study of vaccination effects on CD4 cells after COVID-19. Study-wide points: In convalescents, spike-reactive clones (those seen post-vaccine) were mainly new vaccine-induced clones.

The germline V gene encodes CDR1 KGHDR and CDR2 SFDVKD. Between the trimmed V and J ends, which lost 4 bases and 7 bases, there was a span of 18 bases. This CDR3 is 15 amino acids long. The authors isolated CD4+ T cells after around nine days of culture. Infection dated between March and December 2020, before the Alpha, Beta and Delta variants reached the United States. Subjects were given two BNT162b2 or mRNA-1273 vaccine doses. Assay: immunoSEQ multiplex PCR; the TCRdb copy retains only in-frame clones and omits some. The data hold 40,000 to 45,000 clones, with over 65% observed a single time. The receptor was derived from a human donor who had a prior SARS-CoV-2 infection. The material sequenced was CD4+ T cells from PBMCs cultured without peptide, taken after COVID-19 vaccination. The chain employs TRBV24-1 and TRBJ1-2, with D possibly being TRBD1 (5 bases). CDR3 nucleotide sequence: TGTGCCACCAGTGACACACAAAAGGGGAGGATTGGCTACACCTTC. Translated, it gives CATSDTQKGRIGYTF.